These 25 T cell receptor beta chains came from one sample sequenced in a study of blood T cell repertoires in COVID-19. Sequencing was performed with immunoSEQ multiplex PCR; in TCRdb, only in-frame clones are kept and a portion is missing. The sample holds 90,000 to 110,000 clones, 65% to 90% seen once. Source material: peripheral blood. Receptors originate from a man aged 50 to 59 with acute or convalescent COVID-19.

The J gene is TRBJ1-4, the V gene TRBV6-5; D uncertain. The V end lost 0 bases, the J end lost 6 bases, and 11 bases lay between the germline ends. Germline V gene lookup returns CDR1 MNHEY and CDR2 SVGAGI. The CDR3 spans 15 residues. CDR3 loop: CASSYSARNHEKLFF. CDR3 coding DNA: TGTGCCAGCAGTTACTCGGCGAGGAACCATGAAAAACTGTTTTTT.

The V and J genes are TRBV18 and TRBJ1-5, with 8 nucleotides matching TRBD1. V gave up 2 bases and J gave up 6 bases; unmatched junction bases: 3. The germline V gene encodes CDR1 KGHSH and CDR2 LQKENI. The CDR3 sequence is 14 residues long. The DNA of the CDR3 is TGTGCCAGCTCACCAGAACAGGGGGTTCAGCCCCAGCATTTT. Translated, it gives CASSPEQGVQPQHF.

The gene calls are TRBV7-3 and TRBJ2-7, with TRBD1 as a possible D gene (6 bases). There are 13 residues in the CDR3. Trimming cost V 2 bases and J 3 bases, with 8 bases left between them. The V gene's germline CDR1 is SGHTA and CDR2 FQGTGA. Here the CDR3 DNA reads TGTGCCAGCAGCTTAGAAGGGGGCTACGAGCAGTACTTC. Its protein is CASSLEGGYEQYF.

The gene calls are TRBV7-9 and TRBJ2-1; 9 positions agree with TRBD2. Germline CDR1 is SEHNR and CDR2 is FQNEAQ (reference sequence). CDR3 length: 15 residues. Trimming cost V 5 bases and J 6 bases; bases outside gene matches: 8. In DNA, the CDR3 is TGTGCCAGCAGCCAAAGGACTAGCGAACGCAATGAGCAGTTCTTC. It encodes CASSQRTSERNEQFF.

The chain has TRBV29-1 and TRBJ2-7; weak D call: TRBD1 (6 bases). The V end was cut by 6 bases, the J end by 4 bases, with 10 bases between. Germline values: CDR1 SQVTM, CDR2 ANQGSEA. This CDR3 region has 11 residues. The CDR3, as DNA: TGCAGCGTCCAAACAGGGTACGAGCAGTACTTC. The encoded protein is CSVQTGYEQYF.

This clone is a singleton in its sample. J is TRBJ1-5 and V is TRBV5-6, with 7 positions matching TRBD1. CDR3 length equals 16 residues. The germline CDR1 and CDR2 sequences are SGHDT and YYEEEE. The junction had 8 bases not matched to a gene; V was cut back by 2 bases and J by 3 bases. This chain's CDR3 is CASSFSGQPFNQPQHF. CDR3 nucleotide sequence: TGTGCCAGCAGCTTTTCGGGACAGCCGTTCAATCAGCCCCAGCATTTT.

The chain links TRBV28 to TRBJ2-7, with D unclear. This CDR3 is 12 amino acids long. Germline values: CDR1 MDHEN, CDR2 SYDVKM. Trimming took 6 bases from V and 2 from J, leaving 8 bases between them. The chain's CDR3 is CASSHSAYEQYF. Written as DNA, the CDR3 is TGTGCCAGCAGCCACAGTGCCTACGAGCAGTACTTC.

This clone was seen once. This chain joins TRBV30 and TRBJ1-1; 7 bases are shared with TRBD1. This CDR3 spans 13 amino acids. V shed 3 bases and J 0 bases; nucleotides not matched to a gene: 1. The germline gives CDR1 GTSNPN, CDR2 SVGIG (reference sequence). CDR3 sequence (DNA): TGTGCCTGGAGGGGGACAGTGAACACTGAAGCTTTCTTT. Protein: CAWRGTVNTEAFF.

The rearrangement uses TRBV19 and TRBJ1-2; 9 positions agree with TRBD1. This CDR3 region has 12 residues. J lost 7 bases, V lost 10 bases, and 7 bases had no gene match. The germline V gene encodes CDR1 LNHDA and CDR2 SQIVND (reference sequence). Here the CDR3 DNA reads TGTGCCACCGTTACAGGGGGCAGTGGCTACACCTTC. Protein: CATVTGGSGYTF.

The genes are TRBV6-5 and TRBJ1-4; D call uncertain. From germline, CDR1 is MNHEY and CDR2 SVGAGI. V lost 6 bases and J lost 7, with 6 bases in between. CDR3 length equals 11 residues. CDR3 region: CASSLGEKLFF. The CDR3 coding sequence is TGTGCCAGCAGCCTCGGTGAAAAACTGTTTTTT.

The sample holds one count of this clone. This chain uses TRBV11-3 with TRBJ2-3, with 12 bases that match TRBD2. V dropped 5 bases and J dropped 3; count of bases not matched to a gene: 3. The CDR3 length is 15 residues. Germline V gene lookup returns CDR1 SGHNT and CDR2 YENEEA. CDR3 DNA sequence: TGTGCCAGCAGCCGCACTAGCGGGGGGACAGATACGCAGTATTTT. As protein: CASSRTSGGTDTQYF.

The rearrangement links TRBV7-9 to TRBJ1-2; D is undetermined. The CDR3 consists of 12 residues. Trimming left V 4 bases short and J 4 bases short, with 7 bases between. CDR1 is SEHNR and CDR2 is FQNEAQ in the germline V gene (reference sequence). This chain's CDR3 is CASSSRGYGYTF. In DNA form, the CDR3 reads TGTGCCAGCAGCTCCCGCGGCTATGGCTACACCTTC. The variable domain in full, completed from reference TRBV7-9 and TRBJ1-2, reads DTGVSQNPRHKITKRGQNVTFRCDPISEHNRLYWYRQTLGQGPEFLTYFQNEAQLEKSRLLSDRFSAERPKGSFSTLEIQRTEQGDSAMYLCASSSRGYGYTFGSGTRLTVV.

The chain carries TRBV18 and TRBJ1-2, with D possibly TRBD1 on 6 matching bases. V lost 3 bases, J lost 2 bases, and 16 bases lay in between. Germline lookup yields CDR1 KGHSH and CDR2 LQKENI. The CDR3 is made up of 16 amino acids. The CDR3 sequence is CASSPVGGAQNYGYTF. The CDR3 region has the DNA TGTGCCAGCTCACCCGTAGGGGGGGCGCAAAACTATGGCTACACCTTC.

This clone was counted a single time. This sequence joins TRBV24-1 and TRBJ1-1; 10 positions agree with TRBD1. The CDR3 spans 14 residues. Germline CDR1 is KGHDR and CDR2 is SFDVKD. The V gene end was trimmed by 3 bases and the J gene end by 4 bases; junction bases not matched to a gene: 1. CDR3 sequence reads: CATSDGTGVTEAFF. CDR3 in DNA: TGTGCCACCAGTGATGGGACAGGGGTCACTGAAGCTTTCTTT.

In this sample, this clone turned up once. The genes are TRBV29-1 and TRBJ2-1; 9 bases match TRBD1. The germline V gene encodes CDR1 SQVTM and CDR2 ANQGSEA. The CDR3 consists of 13 residues. The V and J ends lost 5 bases and 6 bases, in that order; junction bases with no gene match: 5. The CDR3 loop reads CSVFTGGSNEQFF. The CDR3 DNA sequence: TGCAGCGTTTTCACAGGGGGCAGCAATGAGCAGTTCTTC.

CDR3 loop: CASRTPNIWNSPLHF. The CDR3 region has the DNA TGTGCCAGCAGGACTCCAAATATATGGAATTCACCCCTCCACTTT. This sequence joins TRBV6-6 and TRBJ1-6; D is unclear. Germline assignment: CDR1 MNHNY and CDR2 SVGAGI (reference sequence). Trimming removed 6 bases from V and 7 bases from J, with 16 bases in between. CDR3 length equals 15 residues.

This rearrangement joins TRBV10-3 to TRBJ2-2; 12 bases line up with TRBD2. V lost 7 bases, J lost 7 bases, and 13 bases stayed unmatched. Germline CDR1 and CDR2: ENHRY and SYGVKD. The CDR3 is 17 residues long. This chain's CDR3 is CAINPGLAGPKIGELFF. Here the CDR3 DNA reads TGTGCCATCAACCCGGGACTAGCGGGCCCGAAGATCGGGGAGCTGTTTTTT.

The chain recombines TRBV27 with TRBJ2-7; D not certain. Germline V CDR1 and CDR2: MNHEY, SMNVEV (reference sequence). The CDR3 totals 13 residues. Trimming took 0 bases from V and 1 from J, leaving 4 bases between them. The CDR3 here is CASSLSRSYEQYF. Written as DNA, the CDR3 is TGTGCCAGCAGTTTATCCCGGTCCTACGAGCAGTACTTC.

For this clone: The germline gene is not matched at one end of the junction; a read error may be the cause. The chain combines TRBV7-7 with TRBJ2-7; maybe TRBD1 (7 bases). Germline lookup yields CDR1 SSHAT and CDR2 FNYEAQ (reference sequence). The CDR3 totals 15 residues. CDR3 nucleotide sequence: TGTGCTAGCAGCCGGGGCGGGACAGAGCTCTACGAGCAGTACTTC. Translated, it gives CASSRGGTELYEQYF.

This chain uses TRBV10-2 with TRBJ1-5, with TRBD1 identical over 7 bases. The CDR3 has 12 residues. With V trimmed by 10 bases and J by 6 bases, 6 bases remained unmatched. Germline V lookup: CDR1 WSHSY, CDR2 SAAADI. CDR3 DNA sequence: TGCGCCACAAACAGGGGCCCTCAGCCCCAGCATTTT. Translation: CATNRGPQPQHF.

The rearrangement uses TRBV5-8 and TRBJ2-7, with 8 nucleotides matching TRBD2. V lost 2 bases to trimming and J lost 2 bases; unmatched junction nucleotides: 9. Germline loops: CDR1 SGHTS, CDR2 YDEGEE. The length of the CDR3 is 16 residues. For the CDR3, the DNA is TGTGCCAGCAGCTTTTCAAGCGGGAGTTTGCCCTACGAGCAGTACTTC. It translates to CASSFSSGSLPYEQYF.

This chain links TRBV4-2 with TRBJ2-3; 8 nucleotides match TRBD2. Germline V gives CDR1 LGHNA, CDR2 YNFKEQ. The CDR3 has 16 residues. Trimming cost V 0 bases and J 5 bases; bases outside gene matches: 7. The CDR3 spells CASSQDRAGAGDTQYF. Written as DNA, the CDR3 is TGTGCCAGCAGCCAAGATCGAGCGGGGGCAGGAGATACGCAGTATTTT.

This sequence joins TRBV27 and TRBJ2-1; the match to TRBD1 covers 7 bases. This CDR3 is 12 amino acids long. Unmatched junction bases numbered 7, after V lost 8 bases and J lost 9 bases. In germline, CDR1 is MNHEY, CDR2 SMNVEV (reference sequence). The DNA for the CDR3 is TGTGCCAGCGGGGACAGTAGTGGTGAGCAGTTCTTC. Amino acid sequence: CASGDSSGEQFF.

The V call is TRBV7-9, the J call TRBJ2-5; 8 bases match TRBD1. Per germline, CDR1 SEHNR and CDR2 FQNEAQ (reference sequence). V lost 4 bases and J lost 5; bases outside the gene matches: 0. The CDR3 is made up of 12 amino acids. CDR3 nucleotides: TGTGCCAGCAGCTGGGACAGGGAGACCCAGTACTTC. It is translated as CASSWDRETQYF.

This chain connects TRBV10-2 to TRBJ1-4; TRBD1 agrees at 7 bases. Trimming took 9 bases from V and 7 from J; bases not matched to a gene: 11. This CDR3 is built from 14 residues. The germline V gene has CDR1 WSHSY and CDR2 SAAADI. The CDR3 nucleotides read TGCGCCAGTAAAGAAGACAGGGCCGGTGAAAAACTGTTTTTT. It codes for CASKEDRAGEKLFF.